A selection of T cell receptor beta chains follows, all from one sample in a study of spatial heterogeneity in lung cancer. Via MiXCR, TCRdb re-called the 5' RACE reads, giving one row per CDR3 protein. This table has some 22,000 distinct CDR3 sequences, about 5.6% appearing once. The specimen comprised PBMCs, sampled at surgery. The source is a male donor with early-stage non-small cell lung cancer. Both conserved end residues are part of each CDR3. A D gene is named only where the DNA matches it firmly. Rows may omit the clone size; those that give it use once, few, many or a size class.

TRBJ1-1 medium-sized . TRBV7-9 TGTGCCAGCAGAGAGACAGTGAACACTGAAGCTTTCTTT CASRETVNTEAFF
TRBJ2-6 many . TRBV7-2 TGTGCCAGCAGGAGGCTTGGGGCCAACGTCCTGACTTTC CASRRLGANVLTF
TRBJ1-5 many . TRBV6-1 TGTGCCACCGGATGGGGCAGAAATCAGCCCCAGCATTTT CATGWGRNQPQHF
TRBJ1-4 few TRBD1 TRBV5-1 TGCGCCAGCAGCCGCCTCGGACAGGGGGGTGAAAAACTGTTTTTT CASSRLGQGGEKLFF
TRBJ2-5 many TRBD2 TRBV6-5 TGTGCCAGCAGTCCCTTCGGACTAGCGGGGGCCGCCGAGACCCAGTACTTC CASSPFGLAGAAETQYF
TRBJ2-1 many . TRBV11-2 TGTGCCAGCAGCTTAGAGGTCAATGAGCAGTTCTTC CASSLEVNEQFF
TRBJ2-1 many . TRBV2 TGTGCCAGCAGTAAGGAGACAGGCCTCTTGGGGAACAATGAGCAGTTCTTC CASSKETGLLGNNEQFF
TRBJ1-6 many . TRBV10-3 TGTGCCATCAGTGAGTCGAATGGTCAGGGGTCACCCCTCCACTTT CAISESNGQGSPLHF
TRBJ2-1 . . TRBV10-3 TGTGCCATCAGTGCGATAGGGGGGGGCGACGATGAGCAGTTCTTC CAISAIGGGDDEQFF
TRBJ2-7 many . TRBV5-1 TGCGCCAGCAGCTCGGGACAAACCGCCCGCTACGAGCAGTACTTC CASSSGQTARYEQYF
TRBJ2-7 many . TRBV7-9 TGTGCCAGCAGCAGTACTAGAAGCTTTTACGAGCAGTACTTC CASSSTRSFYEQYF
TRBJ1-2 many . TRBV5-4 TGTGCCAGCAGTCCGCCCCAAGGGGAGTTCTATGGCTACACCTTC CASSPPQGEFYGYTF
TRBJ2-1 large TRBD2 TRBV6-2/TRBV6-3 TGTGCCAGCAGTACCCCTTCACTGACTAGCACCTCCTACAATGAGCAGTTCTTC CASSTPSLTSTSYNEQFF
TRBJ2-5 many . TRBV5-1 TGCGCCAGCAGCTCAGGGACACTCAAGGGGACCCAGTACTTC CASSSGTLKGTQYF
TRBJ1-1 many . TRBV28 TGTGCCACCATGAGGGACATGAACACTGAAGCTTTCTTT CATMRDMNTEAFF
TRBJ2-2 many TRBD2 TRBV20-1 TGCAGTTCTAGCGGGAGTATCTCCGGGGAGCTGTTTTTT CSSSGSISGELFF
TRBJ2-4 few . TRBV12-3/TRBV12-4 TGTGCCGGCAGCCCAAACTTTTTAGCCAAAAACATTCAGTACTTC CAGSPNFLAKNIQYF
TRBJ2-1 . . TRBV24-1 TGTGCCACCAGTGATGTGGGAGAATACAATAATGAGCAGTTCTTC CATSDVGEYNNEQFF
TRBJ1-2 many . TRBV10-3 TGTGCCATCACCACCCAAGCCTCTAACTATGGCTACACCTTC CAITTQASNYGYTF
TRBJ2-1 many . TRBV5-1 TGCGCCAGCAGCTTGGGATGGACAGCTCAGGCCTACAATGAGCAGTTCTTC CASSLGWTAQAYNEQFF
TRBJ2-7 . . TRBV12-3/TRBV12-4 TGTGCCAGCAGTTTTCCCCTACAAGAGCAGTACTTC CASSFPLQEQYF
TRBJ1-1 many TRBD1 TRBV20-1 TGCAGTGCGCCGGACAGGGGGTTTGTGAACACTGAAGCTTTCTTT CSAPDRGFVNTEAFF
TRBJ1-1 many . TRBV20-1 TGCAGTGCAACCGACGAGGACACTGAAGCTTTCTTT CSATDEDTEAFF
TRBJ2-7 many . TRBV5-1 TGCGCCAGCAGCTTGGCGACCCCTACCCTAGACGAGCAGTACTTC CASSLATPTLDEQYF
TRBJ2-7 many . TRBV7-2 TGTGCCAGCAGCTTATTGGCCCGACATACCTACTACGAGCAGTACTTC CASSLLARHTYYEQYF
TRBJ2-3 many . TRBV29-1 TGCAGCGTTGAAGAAGGGACGGGCACAGATACGCAGTATTTT CSVEEGTGTDTQYF
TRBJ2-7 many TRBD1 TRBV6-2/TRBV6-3 TGTGCCAGCAGCTCCCCGGGACAGTCGCACTACGAGCAGTACTTC CASSSPGQSHYEQYF
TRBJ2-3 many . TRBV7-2 TGTGCCAGCAGCTCCTACTCCGGAAGCTTCGGGACAGATACGCAGTATTTT CASSSYSGSFGTDTQYF
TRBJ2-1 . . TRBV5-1 TGCGCCAGCAGCTGGGAGGACGGGGCTAACTACAATGAGCAGTTCTTC CASSWEDGANYNEQFF
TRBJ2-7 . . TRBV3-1 TGTGCCAGCAGTTCGAGGGGCTACGAGCAGTACTTC CASSSRGYEQYF